This passage covers 15 T cell receptor beta chains from one sample sequenced in a study of CXCR3-negative and CXCR3-positive naive CD8 T cells. Findings of the study overall: CXCR3-positive naive cells carried more hydrophobic TRB CDR3s than CXCR3-negative naive cells did.

UMI-tagged TRB cDNA libraries were built via 5' RACE. TCRdb re-called the 5' RACE reads and shows each CDR3 protein once, DNA omitted. Recorded for this sample: about 70,000 distinct CDR3 sequences. Antigens of these TCRs are unknown. Material: naive CXCR3+ CD8+ T cells from blood. This sample's subset: CD45RO-CCR7+CD27+CD95- naive CD8+ T cells expressing CXCR3 (TNR3+). The source of these receptors is a human donor in good health. Some clones in this sample may be carry-over from other donors' samples.

V and J are TRBV4-2 and TRBJ2-7. Germline loops: CDR1 LGHNA, CDR2 YNFKEQ. The CDR3 is 17 amino acids. This chain's CDR3 is CASSQESLAGGTYEQYF.

The chain links TRBV7-9 to TRBJ2-3; the D call from TCRdb, TRBD2, cannot be confirmed without DNA. This CDR3 has 15 amino acids. CDR1 and CDR2 from the germline V gene are SEHNR and FQNEAQ (reference sequence). The CDR3: CASSPGTSTWDTQYF.

The chain uses TRBV4-3 and TRBJ2-1; the D call from TCRdb, TRBD1, cannot be confirmed without DNA. Germline CDR1 reads LGHNA; CDR2 reads YSLEER. This CDR3 comprises 17 residues. The chain's CDR3 is CASSHAQDRAASNEQFF.

The chain links TRBV20-1 to TRBJ2-1; TCRdb designates TRBD2, a call that cannot be tested without DNA. The CDR3 has 15 residues. Germline-derived CDR1 and CDR2 are DFQATT and SNEGSKA (reference sequence). CDR3 residues: CSAPGLAGPGSEQFF.

The V and J genes are TRBV19 and TRBJ2-1; TCRdb's D call of TRBD2 is untestable without DNA. Germline values: CDR1 LNHDA, CDR2 SQIVND (reference sequence). The CDR3 loop spans 15 amino acids. CDR3 in amino acids: CASSQGLAEYNEQFF.

The gene calls are TRBV29-1 and TRBJ2-7; TCRdb designates TRBD1, a call that cannot be tested without DNA. Germline CDR1 and CDR2: SQVTM and ANQGSEA. This CDR3 is 12 amino acids long. CDR3 region: CSARDGTYEQYF.

J is TRBJ1-2 and V is TRBV4-1; checking the TCRdb D call of TRBD1 is not possible without DNA. The CDR3 is made up of 16 amino acids. The germline CDR1 and CDR2 sequences are MGHRA and YSYEKL. CDR3 region: CASSHPERQGAGGYTF.

J is TRBJ1-1 and V is TRBV25-1; as DNA is missing, the TRBD1 call by TCRdb cannot be tested. There are 15 residues in the CDR3. In germline, CDR1 is MGHDK, CDR2 SYGVNS. This CDR3 reads CASSETRGPNTEAFF.

The CDR3 sequence: CASSESDRGTYEQYF. The V and J genes are TRBV6-1 and TRBJ2-7; TCRdb designates TRBD1, a call that cannot be tested without DNA. This CDR3 is 15 amino acids long. From germline, CDR1 is MNHNS and CDR2 SASEGT.

The chain has TRBV7-9 and TRBJ1-4; TCRdb returns TRBD1, unconfirmable since there is no DNA. The germline V gene has CDR1 SEHNR and CDR2 FQNEAQ (reference sequence). The CDR3 covers 17 residues. The CDR3: CASSLATSGGWDEKLFF.

The V and J genes are TRBV7-9 and TRBJ2-7; checking the TCRdb D call of TRBD1 is not possible without DNA. The CDR3 has 15 amino acids. Per the germline V gene, CDR1 is SEHNR and CDR2 is FQNEAQ (reference sequence). CDR3 region: CASSSRTATPYEQYF.

The V and J genes are TRBV21-1 and TRBJ1-1. TRBV21-1 is annotated as a pseudogene. This CDR3 region has 14 residues. CDR3 region: CASRLKGRAPEAFF.

V gene TRBV12-3 or TRBV12-4 combines with J gene TRBJ2-5. The CDR3 consists of 16 residues. CDR3 in amino acids: CASSLTAVPGQETQYF.

The chain is built from TRBV24-1 and TRBJ2-3; the D gene TCRdb calls, TRBD1, cannot be checked with no DNA. CDR3 length: 14 amino acids. CDR1 and CDR2 from the germline V gene are KGHDR and SFDVKD. This CDR3 is CATSDPRLADTQYF.

This rearrangement joins TRBV20-1 to TRBJ2-7; with no DNA, the TCRdb D assignment of TRBD1 cannot be verified. This CDR3 has 15 amino acids. Germline CDR1 DFQATT, CDR2 SNEGSKA (reference sequence). CDR3 region: CSARDRDTGSYEQYF.